These 5 T cell receptor beta chains were all obtained from the same sample, sequenced in a study of blood T cell repertoires in COVID-19. Method: immunoSEQ multiplex PCR; TCRdb's copy keeps in-frame clones and lacks some. The data contain roughly 68,000 clones, 88% of them seen just once; the ten biggest clones take up about 5%. Sequenced input: peripheral blood. The receptor set was obtained from a human donor in a cohort sampled during active COVID-19.

This clone was recorded many times. This sequence joins TRBV11-3 and TRBJ2-1; maybe TRBD1 (6 bases). The V gene lost 5 bases and the J gene lost 0 bases, with 11 bases spanning the gap. CDR1 SGHNT and CDR2 YENEEA come from the germline V gene. This CDR3 is built from 15 residues. CDR3 amino acids: CASSPGHSSYNEQFF. CDR3 DNA: TGTGCCAGCAGCCCGGGACATAGCTCCTACAATGAGCAGTTCTTC.

The V and J genes are TRBV5-1 and TRBJ2-1; 7 bases line up with TRBD1. Germline CDR1 reads SGHRS; CDR2 reads YFSETQ. Germline trimming cut 0 bases from V and 4 bases from J; bases unmatched to any gene: 10. The CDR3 is 17 residues long. CDR3 in DNA: TGCGCCAGCAGCTTGGATTCCCGGGACAGATTTTACAATGAGCAGTTCTTC. Translated: CASSLDSRDRFYNEQFF.

This chain links TRBV18 with TRBJ2-5; TRBD1 is a possible D gene (5 bases). This CDR3 comprises 14 residues. In germline, CDR1 is KGHSH, CDR2 LQKENI. Trimming took off 3 bases at V and 4 bases at J, with 12 bases between the two ends. This chain's CDR3 is CASSPTARGETQYF. In DNA, the CDR3 is TGTGCCAGCTCACCTACGGCTAGGGGAGAGACCCAGTACTTC.

CDR3 sequence (DNA): TGTGCCACCAGTGGGCCCAGGGGCCAGCCCCAGCATTTT. It specifies CATSGPRGQPQHF. The genes are TRBV24-1 and TRBJ1-5; tentative D call: TRBD1 (6 bases). Germline-derived CDR1 and CDR2 are KGHDR and SFDVKD. The CDR3 extends over 13 amino acids. V was clipped by 5 bases and J by 7 bases, with 11 bases between them.

The chain recombines TRBV2 with TRBJ2-7, with D possibly being TRBD1 (6 bases). V dropped 2 bases and J dropped 3 bases, with 11 bases sitting between them. Germline values: CDR1 SNHLY, CDR2 FYNNEI. This CDR3 has 14 residues. Here the CDR3 reads CASSEQQGNYEQYF. CDR3 DNA sequence: TGTGCCAGCAGTGAACAACAGGGAAACTACGAGCAGTACTTC.